This T cell receptor beta chain derives from a study of T cells in Graves' hyperthyroidism and ophthalmopathy. RNA transcripts yielded amplified TCR beta CDR3 regions. First-round RT-PCR of the TCR CDR3 relied on the HTBI primer set. TCRdb independently ran MiXCR on the multiplex PCR reads; one entry per CDR3 protein. Counted here are about 400,000 distinct CDR3 sequences, over 12% occurring once; the ten biggest clones make up over 10%. V was trimmed by 7 bases and J by 4 bases, leaving 25 bases between them. The germline V gene encodes CDR1 SGHDN and CDR2 FVKESK. The CDR3 totals 17 residues. The chain links TRBV14 to TRBJ1-2; the D gene is possibly TRBD1 (5 bases). The material sequenced was blood. The clonotype originates from a man aged 18-30 years with Graves' ophthalmopathy. The CDR3 loop is CASTDTGGEWPFYGYTF. CDR3 sequence (DNA): TGTGCCAGCACCGACACCGGGGGGGAATGGCCCTTCTATGGCTACACCTTC. The complete variable domain, with remaining parts taken from reference TRBV14 and TRBJ1-2, reads EAGVTQFPSHSVIEKGQTVTLRCDPISGHDNLYWYRRVMGKEIKFLLHFVKESKQDESGMPNNRFLAERTGGTYSTLKVQPAELEDSGVYFCASTDTGGEWPFYGYTFGSGTRLTVV.